This T cell receptor (beta chain) was sequenced for a study of cytomegalovirus exposure and HLA in healthy donors. Study-level findings and limits: Exclusion applied to some V segments, including TRBV6-2 and TRBV6-3, as they were indistinguishable.

Both 60 Vbeta primers and 13 Jbeta primers went into the PCR. The data were produced by immunoSEQ multiplex PCR, yet TCRdb's version contains in-frame clones alone and is incomplete. The table includes 150,000 to 200,000 clones, 65% to 85% detected once. There are a few counts of this clone. Antigen specificity is unknown. Germline lookup yields CDR1 SGHDT and CDR2 YYEEEE. Trimming took 4 bases from V and 6 from J; bases not matched to a gene: 5. This CDR3 spans 13 amino acids. The chain uses TRBV5-6 and TRBJ2-7, with 9 bases identical to TRBD2. The material sequenced was PBMCs. The receptor comes from a girl aged 10-17 years in good health and CMV-seropositive. CDR3 in amino acids: CASSGTSPVEQYF. The CDR3 DNA follows: TGTGCCAGCAGCGGGACTAGCCCCGTCGAGCAGTACTTC.